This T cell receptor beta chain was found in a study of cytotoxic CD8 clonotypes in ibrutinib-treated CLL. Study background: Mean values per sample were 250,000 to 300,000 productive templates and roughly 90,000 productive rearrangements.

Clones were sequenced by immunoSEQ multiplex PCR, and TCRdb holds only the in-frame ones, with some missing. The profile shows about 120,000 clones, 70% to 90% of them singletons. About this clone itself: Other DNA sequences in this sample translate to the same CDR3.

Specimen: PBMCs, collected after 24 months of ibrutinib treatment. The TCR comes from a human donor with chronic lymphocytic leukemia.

CDR3 sequence reads: CASSPAGETQYF. The CDR3 DNA reads TGTGCCAGCTCACCCGCGGGGGAGACCCAGTACTTC. The chain is built from TRBV18 and TRBJ2-5; D perhaps matches TRBD2 (6 bases). Trimming removed 3 bases from V and 5 bases from J, with 7 bases in between. The germline CDR1 and CDR2 sequences are KGHSH and LQKENI. The CDR3 consists of 12 residues.